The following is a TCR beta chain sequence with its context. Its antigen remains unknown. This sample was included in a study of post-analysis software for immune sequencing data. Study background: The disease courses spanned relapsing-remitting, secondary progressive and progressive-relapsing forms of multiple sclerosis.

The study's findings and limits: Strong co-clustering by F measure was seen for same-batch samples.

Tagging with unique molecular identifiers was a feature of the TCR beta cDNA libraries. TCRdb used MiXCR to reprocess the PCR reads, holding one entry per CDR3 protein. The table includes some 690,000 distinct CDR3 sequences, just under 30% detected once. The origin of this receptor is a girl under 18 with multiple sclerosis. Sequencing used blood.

The CDR3 protein is CSVAAQGAGETQYF. The DNA of the CDR3 is TGCAGCGTCGCCGCACAGGGGGCTGGGGAGACCCAGTACTTC. The chain recombines TRBV29-1 with TRBJ2-5; 9 nucleotides align to TRBD1. The CDR3 has 14 amino acids. V trimming: 6 bases; J trimming: 5 bases; junction bases outside the gene matches: 10. The germline CDR1 and CDR2 sequences are SQVTM and ANQGSEA. The entire variable domain, with the rest obtained from reference TRBV29-1 and TRBJ2-5, is as follows: SAVISQKPSRDICQRGTSLTIQCQVDSQVTMMFWYRQQPGQSLTLIATANQGSEATYESGFVIDKFPISRPNLTFSTLTVSNMSPEDSSIYLCSVAAQGAGETQYFGPGTRLLVL.